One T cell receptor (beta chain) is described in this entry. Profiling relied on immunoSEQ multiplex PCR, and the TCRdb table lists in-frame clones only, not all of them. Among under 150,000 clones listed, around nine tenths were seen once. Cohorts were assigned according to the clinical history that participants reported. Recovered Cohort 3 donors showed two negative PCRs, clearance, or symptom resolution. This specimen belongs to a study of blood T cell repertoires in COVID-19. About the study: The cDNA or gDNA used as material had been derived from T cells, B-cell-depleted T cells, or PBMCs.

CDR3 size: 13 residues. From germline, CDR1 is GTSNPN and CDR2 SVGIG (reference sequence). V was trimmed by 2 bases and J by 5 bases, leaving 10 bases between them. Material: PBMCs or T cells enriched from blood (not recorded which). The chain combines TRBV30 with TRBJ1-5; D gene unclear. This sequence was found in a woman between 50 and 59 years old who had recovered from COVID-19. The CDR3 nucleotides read TGTGCCTGGAGTAACCGACTTTATCAGCCCCAGCATTTT. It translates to CAWSNRLYQPQHF.